The entry below gives a single TCR beta chain sequence along with its context. Its antigen is unknown. No base quality information exists; no much larger clone differs at one position. This sample was included in a study of response to subunit inactivated influenza vaccine (dated 2018 in TCRdb). Describing the broader study: Deep quantitative profiling of the T cell receptor repertoire was used in the study to follow responses to a trivalent subunit inactivated influenza vaccine. Study-wide findings and limitations: According to the authors, only a limited number of new T cells may be recruited by each seasonal influenza vaccination.

The CDR3 sequence holds 17 residues, the cysteine and phenylalanine included. CDR3 DNA is the only sequence kept; it has 51 bases, read in frame from the first base. V gives up 2 bases and J gives up 2 bases, and the segment between their germline ends measures 22 bases. The germline V gene gives CDR1 as SQVTM and CDR2 as ANQGSEA. The library was obtained by RT-PCR. The instrument was an Illumina HiSeq 2500. TCRdb trimmed public reads at Q25 via fastp, called clones via MiXCR and kept in-frame beta chains. Each CDR3 protein appears once, grouped with its most common genes and DNA. The sample table shows some 570,000 distinct CDR3 sequences, and roughly 12% are seen once. The ten largest account for approximately 11% of the sample. The same specimen was also included in a second study, on T cells expressing NK-cell markers. As that second paper reports: TCR beta cDNA libraries were made by 5'RACE template switching that added a universal primer site and unique molecular identifiers. In sorted CD3+CD56+NKG2C+, CD3+CD56+NKG2C- and CD3+CD56-NKG2C+ T-cell subsets from roughly 8 donors, TCR beta-chain repertoires were profiled. Among the eight sequenced donors, seven were HCMV-seropositive and one was HCMV-seronegative. To restrict sorting to alphabetaTCR-expressing T cells, an anti-gammadeltaTCR antibody was added in several experiments. For six donors, the dominant CD3+CD56+NKG2C+ clonotypes were among the top 10 CD8+ clonotypes and accounted for 1.0-7.0% of CD8+ T cells. Those dominant clonotypes were again the most abundant among CD3+CD56-NKG2C+ cells in four donors, at about 28.3-60.1%. Whether the expanded NKG2C-expressing T cell clones were specific for HCMV antigens was left unclear. Randomly selected healthy volunteers, three men and five women, were used as the eight sequenced donors. A commercial ELISA kit detecting HCMV-specific IgG in serum was used to determine HCMV serostatus. Peripheral blood mononuclear cells were isolated from blood by Ficoll density gradient centrifugation. For about 6 donors, bulk peripheral blood T-cell repertoires were additionally sequenced from unsorted PBMC. Priming for cDNA synthesis came from the TCR beta constant segment, and two successive PCR amplification steps followed. Libraries were sequenced as 2 x 150 bp reads on Illumina HiSeq 2000/2500, MiSeq or NextSeq. MIGEC was used to demultiplex reads and group reads by UMI, and MiTCR was used to assemble and quantify clonotypes. To remove erroneous sequences, TCR cDNA sequences were retained only when supported by two or more reads. Downstream repertoire analysis used the tcR package, and clonotypes were matched across fractions by CDR3 nucleotide sequence plus V segment. VDJmatch was used to annotate antigen specificity against VDJdb, with one amino acid substitution in CDR3 permitted.

The sequence joins TRBV29-1 to TRBJ2-7; the D gene is possibly TRBD2, with 6 bases matching. Material: PBMCs from blood, obtained on the day of vaccination. The TCR sequence derives from a man between 45 and 60 years old who received an inactivated influenza vaccine. Donor details come from another sample of the same person, matched by shared clones. The CDR3 reads as follows: CSVESGVGRGSPYEQYF. In nucleotides, the sequence is TGCAGCGTTGAATCGGGGGTGGGTAGGGGCTCTCCCTACGAGCAGTACTTC.